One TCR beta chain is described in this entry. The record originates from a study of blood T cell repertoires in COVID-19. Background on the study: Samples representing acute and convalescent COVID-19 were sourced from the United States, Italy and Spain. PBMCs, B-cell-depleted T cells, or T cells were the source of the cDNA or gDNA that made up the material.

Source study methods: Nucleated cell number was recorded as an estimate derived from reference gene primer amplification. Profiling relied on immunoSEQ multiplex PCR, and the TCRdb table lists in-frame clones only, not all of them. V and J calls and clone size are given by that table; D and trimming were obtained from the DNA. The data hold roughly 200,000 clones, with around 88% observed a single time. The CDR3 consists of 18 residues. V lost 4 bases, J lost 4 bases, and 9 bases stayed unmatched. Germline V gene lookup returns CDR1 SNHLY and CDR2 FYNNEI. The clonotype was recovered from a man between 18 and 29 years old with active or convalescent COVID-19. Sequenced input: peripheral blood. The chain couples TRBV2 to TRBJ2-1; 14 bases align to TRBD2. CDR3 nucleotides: TGTGCCAGCAGTGCGACTAGCGGGAGGGCCCTCGATTACAATGAGCAGTTCTTC. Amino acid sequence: CASSATSGRALDYNEQFF.